The T cell receptor (beta chain) described here comes from a study of T cell responses to AZD1222 COVID-19 vaccine. The CDR3 consists of 15 residues. Germline CDR1 KGHSH, CDR2 LQKENI. The V gene lost 3 bases and the J gene lost 7 bases, with 18 bases spanning the gap. The data were produced by immunoSEQ multiplex PCR, yet TCRdb's version contains in-frame clones alone and is incomplete. The sample lists 250,000 to 300,000 clones; 90% to 95% were seen once. The J gene is TRBJ1-2, the V gene TRBV18; D might be TRBD1 (6 bases). The material sequenced was peripheral blood, taken 28 days after the second AZD1222 dose. The clonotype comes from an adult who received the AZD1222 COVID-19 vaccine. The CDR3 region has the DNA TGTGCCAGCTCACCCTCATCCGACAGGTCGCGTGGCTACACCTTC. It codes for CASSPSSDRSRGYTF.